The T cell receptor beta chain described here comes from a study of cytomegalovirus exposure and HLA in healthy donors. Study-wide findings and caveats: It emerged from a later analysis that several of the most significant clusters appeared to be linked to common viral pathogens.

CDR1 MDHEN and CDR2 SYDVKM come from the germline V gene. V lost 0 bases and J lost 2; bases outside the gene matches: 8. The CDR3 runs 17 residues. This clone appeared a single time. The target antigen is unknown. Vbeta (60) and Jbeta (13) primers were used in the PCR. Some clones are missing from TCRdb's copy, which holds only in-frame ones; the method was immunoSEQ multiplex PCR. The data contain a few hundred thousand clones, 75% to 80% of them singletons. This sequence joins TRBV28 and TRBJ2-7; 9 positions agree with TRBD2. Sequences were obtained from PBMCs. This TCR was recovered from a man younger than 35 in good health and CMV-seronegative. CDR3 in amino acids: CASSLWGKAGGTYEQYF. In DNA form, the CDR3 reads TGTGCCAGCAGTTTATGGGGGAAAGCGGGAGGAACCTACGAGCAGTACTTC.